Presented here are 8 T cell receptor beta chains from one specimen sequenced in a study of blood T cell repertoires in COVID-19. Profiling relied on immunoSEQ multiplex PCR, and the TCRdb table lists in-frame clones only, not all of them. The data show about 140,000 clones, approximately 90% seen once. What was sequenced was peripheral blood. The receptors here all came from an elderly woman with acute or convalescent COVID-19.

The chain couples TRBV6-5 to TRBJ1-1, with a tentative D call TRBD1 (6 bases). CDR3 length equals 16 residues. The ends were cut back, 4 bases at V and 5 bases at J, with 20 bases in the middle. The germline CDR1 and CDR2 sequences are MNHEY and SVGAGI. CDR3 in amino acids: CASSSGTLTSFTEAFF. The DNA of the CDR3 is TGTGCCAGCAGTTCCGGGACACTCACTTCCTTTACTGAAGCTTTCTTT.

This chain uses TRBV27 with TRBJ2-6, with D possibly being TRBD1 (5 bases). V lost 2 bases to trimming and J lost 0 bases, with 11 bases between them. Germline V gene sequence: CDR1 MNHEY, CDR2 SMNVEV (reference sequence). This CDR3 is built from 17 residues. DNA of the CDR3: TGTGCCAGCAGTTTAGTGGGGCCTAGCTCTGGGGCCAACGTCCTGACTTTC. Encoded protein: CASSLVGPSSGANVLTF.

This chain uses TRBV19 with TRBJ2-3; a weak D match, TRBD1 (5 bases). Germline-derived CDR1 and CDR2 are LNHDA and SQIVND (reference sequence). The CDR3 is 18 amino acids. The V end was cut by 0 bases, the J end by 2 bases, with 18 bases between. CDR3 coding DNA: TGTGCCAGTAGTATAGATAAAATTTCAGGGCTACACACAGATACGCAGTATTTT. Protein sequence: CASSIDKISGLHTDTQYF.

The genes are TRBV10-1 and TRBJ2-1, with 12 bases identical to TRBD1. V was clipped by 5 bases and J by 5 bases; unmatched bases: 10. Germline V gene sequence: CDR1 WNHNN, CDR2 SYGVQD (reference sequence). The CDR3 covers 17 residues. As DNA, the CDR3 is TGCGCCAGCAGTAAAGGGACAGGGGGCGCGGGAGACAATGAGCAGTTCTTC. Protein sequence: CASSKGTGGAGDNEQFF.

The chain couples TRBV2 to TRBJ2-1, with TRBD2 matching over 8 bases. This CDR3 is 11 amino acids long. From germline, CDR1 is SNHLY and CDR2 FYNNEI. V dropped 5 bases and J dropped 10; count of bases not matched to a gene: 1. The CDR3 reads CASSLAGEQFF. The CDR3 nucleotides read TGTGCCAGCAGTCTAGCGGGCGAGCAGTTCTTC.

The CDR3 coding sequence is TGTGCCAGCAGCTTGCCCGGACAGTACTATGGCTACACCTTC. Its translation: CASSLPGQYYGYTF. The V call is TRBV7-2, the J call TRBJ1-2; D is possibly TRBD1 (6 bases). The germline V gene has CDR1 SGHTA and CDR2 FQGNSA. Trimming took 3 bases from V and 3 from J, leaving 11 bases between them. The CDR3 covers 14 residues. The variable domain in full, with the rest retrieved from reference TRBV7-2 and TRBJ1-2, is GAGVSQSPSNKVTEKGKDVELRCDPISGHTALYWYRQSLGQGLEFLIYFQGNSAPDKSGLPSDRFSAERTGGSVSTLTIQRTQQEDSAVYLCASSLPGQYYGYTFGSGTRLTVV.

DNA of the CDR3: TGTGCCAGCTCACCAAGGCGGTTCACAGATACGCAGTATTTT. Its translation: CASSPRRFTDTQYF. This chain joins TRBV18 and TRBJ2-3; D call uncertain. Between the trimmed V and J ends, which lost 2 bases and 2 bases, there was a span of 8 bases. The CDR3 spans 14 residues. Germline values: CDR1 KGHSH, CDR2 LQKENI.

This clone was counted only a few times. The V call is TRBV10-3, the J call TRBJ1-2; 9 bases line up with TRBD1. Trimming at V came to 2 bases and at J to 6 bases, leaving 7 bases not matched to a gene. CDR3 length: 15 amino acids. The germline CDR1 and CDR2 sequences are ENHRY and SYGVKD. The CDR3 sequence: CAISEPDRGKNGYTF. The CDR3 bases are TGTGCCATCAGTGAGCCGGACAGGGGCAAGAATGGCTACACCTTC.